The entry below gives a single T cell receptor (beta chain) sequence along with its context. Original processing methods: Estimation of nucleated cell counts was performed using reference gene primer amplification. Clones were read by immunoSEQ multiplex PCR, and TCRdb kept only the in-frame ones, dropping some. V and J calls and clone size are copied from that table; D and trimming were computed from the DNA. The profile shows 100,000 to 150,000 clones, 86% of them singletons. This sample is part of a study of blood T cell repertoires in COVID-19. Study in general: Samples taken during acute and convalescent COVID-19 were collected in the United States, Italy and Spain. Sources were T cells, B-cell-depleted T cells, or PBMCs; the material itself was cDNA or gDNA.

Germline CDR1 and CDR2: MGHDK and SYGVNS. The ends lost 3 bases at V and 3 bases at J; junction bases unmatched: 7. This CDR3 comprises 16 residues. The sequence was collected from a human donor in a cohort sampled during active COVID-19. The chain carries TRBV25-1 and TRBJ2-1, with 8 nucleotides matching TRBD1. Sequenced input: peripheral blood. The CDR3 loop is CASSDPGTGSYNEQFF. Here the CDR3 DNA reads TGTGCCAGCAGTGATCCTGGGACAGGCAGCTACAATGAGCAGTTCTTC.